Each of the 15 T cell receptor beta chains below was sequenced from the same sample in a study of Ad26.COV2.S vaccination and SARS-CoV-2 variants (dated by TCRdb to the early 2020s). Receptors were amplified or captured by the immunoSEQ multiplex PCR assay. What TCRdb holds here is the immuneACCESS table cut down to in-frame rearrangements. Part of the clones is not present; checked against another copy, under half of the missing clones reflect an unresolved V gene, and the others are unexplained. The sample table records 410,000 or so clones; 80% to 95% of these occur just once. The ten largest make up approximately 1.7% of the sample. This specimen's treatment or condition label, per the study, means: roughly 19 received Ad26.COV2.S at low or high dose, single or two shots; roughly five received placebo; per-sample allocation not given. For vaccine and placebo recipients, the sequenced repertoires came from samples collected on day 63 after the first injection.

The sample consisted of peripheral blood, taken in a trial of Ad26.COV2.S vaccine versus placebo. The receptors stem from a person between 18 and 60 years old who received the Ad26.COV2.S COVID-19 vaccine or a placebo.

This clone was seen only a few times. The chain couples TRBV7-9 to TRBJ1-2; D is undetermined. Between the trimmed V and J ends, which lost 5 bases and 2 bases, there was a span of 12 bases. The CDR3 contains 14 residues. Per the germline V gene, CDR1 is SEHNR and CDR2 is FQNEAQ (reference sequence). The CDR3 DNA reads TGTGCCAGCAGCGTTGAGTTTGGGAACTATGGCTACACCTTC. As protein: CASSVEFGNYGYTF.

The gene calls are TRBV18 and TRBJ2-1; D is undetermined. Trimming took 1 base from V and 0 from J, leaving 7 bases between them. The CDR3 has 15 amino acids. Germline lookup yields CDR1 KGHSH and CDR2 LQKENI. This chain's CDR3 is CASSPLTRSYNEQFF. The CDR3 bases are TGTGCCAGCTCACCACTGACCCGCTCCTACAATGAGCAGTTCTTC.

This clone was observed a few times. The gene calls are TRBV9 and TRBJ1-3; no firm D call. The CDR3 extends over 14 amino acids. Germline V gene data show CDR1 as SGDLS and CDR2 as YYNGEE. Trimming took off 1 base at V and 2 bases at J, with 7 bases between the two ends. For the CDR3, the DNA is TGTGCCAGCAGCGTAACGGTTACTGGAAACACCATATATTTT. The encoded protein is CASSVTVTGNTIYF.

The V call is TRBV9, the J call TRBJ2-7; no clear D. Trimming took off 4 bases at V and 2 bases at J, with 13 bases between the two ends. The length of the CDR3 is 14 residues. Looked up from germline, CDR1 is SGDLS and CDR2 is YYNGEE. The CDR3 DNA sequence: TGTGCCAGCAGCCCAGGTCCCGATCCCTACGAGCAGTACTTC. Amino acids: CASSPGPDPYEQYF.

J is TRBJ2-1 and V is TRBV30, with D perhaps TRBD2 (5 bases). Germline CDR1 GTSNPN, CDR2 SVGIG (reference sequence). The CDR3 spans 12 residues. The CDR3 bases are TGTGCGGCGGGCCTCCCCTACAATGAGCAGTTCTTC. Its translation: CAAGLPYNEQFF.

The chain uses TRBV3-1 (or the pseudogene TRBV3-2) and TRBJ1-6; the D gene is possibly TRBD1 (5 bases). The CDR3 runs 18 residues. The V gene's germline CDR1 is LGHDT and CDR2 YNNKEL (reference sequence). V shed 0 bases and J shed 0 bases, with 12 bases lying between them. CDR3 DNA: TGTGCCAGCAGCCAAGATAGGGGAGGGGCCTCCTATAATTCACCCCTCCACTTT. Its protein product is CASSQDRGGASYNSPLHF.

The V and J genes are TRBV30 and TRBJ1-1, with 8 positions matching TRBD1. Germline lookup yields CDR1 GTSNPN and CDR2 SVGIG (reference sequence). The V gene end was trimmed by 5 bases and the J gene end by 4 bases; junction bases not matched to a gene: 3. The CDR3 is 12 residues long. CDR3 coding DNA: TGTGCCTGGGGACAGGGCGGCACTGAAGCTTTCTTT. This codes for CAWGQGGTEAFF. Together with reference TRBV30 and TRBJ1-1, the CDR3 gives the full variable domain: SQTIHQWPATLVQPVGSPLSLECTVEGTSNPNLYWYRQAAGRGLQLLFYSVGIGQISSEVPQNLSASRPQDRQFILSSKKLLLSDSGFYLCAWGQGGTEAFFGQGTRLTVV.

The chain has TRBV11-2 and TRBJ2-4; TRBD2 aligns across 7 bases. Germline CDR1 is SGHAT and CDR2 is FQNNGV. With 5 bases clipped from V and 6 bases from J, the junction kept 10 bases outside the gene matches. CDR3 size: 15 residues. The DNA of the CDR3 is TGTGCCAGCAGCCCCAGGGAGGGAGCGCCAAACATTCAGTACTTC. It codes for CASSPREGAPNIQYF.

The genes are TRBV28 and TRBJ2-2, with D perhaps matching TRBD1 (6 bases). CDR1 is MDHEN, CDR2 SYDVKM, per germline. Trimming took off 3 bases at V and 2 bases at J, with 13 bases between the two ends. The CDR3 is made up of 16 amino acids. The CDR3 is CASSLGRGFNTGELFF. The CDR3 DNA reads TGTGCCAGCAGTTTGGGCAGGGGCTTTAACACCGGGGAGCTGTTTTTT.

The chain uses TRBV9 and TRBJ2-2, with TRBD1 matching over 10 bases. Germline CDR1 SGDLS, CDR2 YYNGEE. The CDR3 is made up of 16 amino acids. The trim removed 4 bases at V and 5 bases at J, leaving 8 bases unmatched. CDR3 sequence: CASSPRRDRGTGELFF. The CDR3 region has the DNA TGTGCCAGCAGCCCAAGGAGGGACAGGGGAACCGGGGAGCTGTTTTTT.

Here the CDR3 reads CASSPPSRQRAGTGGNYEQYF. CDR3 DNA sequence: TGTGCCAGCTCACCACCTTCCCGACAACGAGCCGGGACAGGGGGCAACTACGAGCAGTACTTC. The J gene is TRBJ2-7, the V gene TRBV18, with 12 bases that match TRBD1. V trimming: 0 bases; J trimming: 3 bases; junction bases outside the gene matches: 18. CDR3 length: 21 residues. Per germline, CDR1 KGHSH and CDR2 LQKENI. The variable domain in full, completed from reference TRBV18 and TRBJ2-7, reads NAGVMQNPRHLVRRRGQEARLRCSPMKGHSHVYWYRQLPEEGLKFMVYLQKENIIDESGMPKERFSAEFPKEGPSILRIQQVVRGDSAAYFCASSPPSRQRAGTGGNYEQYFGPGTRLTVT.

This chain uses TRBV7-9 with TRBJ1-4; a possible D gene is TRBD1 (6 bases). V was shortened by 5 bases and J by 7 bases, with 11 bases between the two germline ends. The CDR3 is 13 amino acids. Germline V gives CDR1 SEHNR, CDR2 FQNEAQ (reference sequence). CDR3 region: CASSEGTLEKLFF. CDR3 bases: TGTGCCAGCAGCGAGGGGACACTTGAAAAACTGTTTTTT.

In regard to this clone: Other DNA sequences in this sample translate to the same CDR3. The chain combines TRBV6-5 with TRBJ1-2; TRBD1 matches at 10 bases. V shed 2 bases and J 4 bases; nucleotides not matched to a gene: 4. Germline CDR1 and CDR2: MNHEY and SVGAGI. The CDR3 is made up of 15 amino acids. This CDR3 reads CASSYRDRGGYGYTF. The DNA for the CDR3 is TGTGCCAGCAGTTACCGGGACAGGGGAGGCTATGGCTACACCTTC.

CDR3 sequence (DNA): TGTGCCAGCTACTCGCCGGGACAGGGATCCCCTGGGGCCAACGTCCTGACTTTC. Protein sequence: CASYSPGQGSPGANVLTF. The rearrangement links TRBV18 to TRBJ2-6; TRBD1 matches 9 bases. CDR1 KGHSH and CDR2 LQKENI come from the germline V gene. The CDR3 contains 18 residues. V trimming: 7 bases; J trimming: 2 bases; junction bases outside the gene matches: 12.

The chain couples TRBV7-2 to TRBJ2-3; 10 bases align to TRBD2. The length of the CDR3 is 17 residues. CDR1 and CDR2 from the germline V gene are SGHTA and FQGNSA. V dropped 1 base and J dropped 4; count of bases not matched to a gene: 8. The CDR3 spells CASSLGASGGVSDTQYF. CDR3 DNA: TGTGCCAGCAGCTTAGGAGCGAGCGGGGGGGTGTCAGATACGCAGTATTTT.